These T cell receptor beta chains were read from a single sample in a study of T cell responses to AZD1222 COVID-19 vaccine. Sequencing used immunoSEQ multiplex PCR; TCRdb keeps in-frame clones, though not all of them. Among 70,000 or so clones listed, 83% were seen once. This specimen consisted of peripheral blood, obtained 28 days after the second AZD1222 dose. These receptors came from an adult who received the AZD1222 COVID-19 vaccine. Both conserved end residues are part of each CDR3. The D gene is left open where the match is weak. Some rows mark clone size as missing; the rest say once, few, many or name a class of expanded clone.

NA	TRBV4-2	TRBJ1-4	NA	16	CASSPLNTPDRSALFF	TGTGCCAGCAGCCCGTTGAACACCCCCGACCGGAGTGCCCTGTTTTTT
TRBD1	TRBV27	TRBJ1-4	few	14	CASSGDREGEKLFF	TGTGCCAGCAGTGGGGACAGGGAGGGCGAAAAACTGTTTTTT
NA	TRBV3-1/TRBV3-2	TRBJ2-7	NA	13	CASSPFSEGEQYF	TGTGCCAGCAGCCCATTTAGTGAGGGGGAGCAGTACTTC
NA	TRBV12-3/TRBV12-4	TRBJ2-5	once	13	CASSLMGRGTQYF	TGTGCCAGCAGTTTAATGGGTAGGGGGACCCAGTACTTC
NA	TRBV15	TRBJ1-1	NA	15	CATSREGLMNTEAFF	TGTGCCACCAGCAGAGAGGGGTTGATGAACACTGAAGCTTTCTTT
NA	TRBV27	TRBJ2-7	NA	11	CATGRGPEQYF	TGTGCCACCGGGCGGGGACCCGAGCAGTACTTC
NA	TRBV28	TRBJ2-7	NA	16	CASKQFKAMGTGEQYF	TGTGCCAGCAAGCAGTTTAAGGCTATGGGCACGGGCGAGCAGTACTTC
TRBD1	TRBV28	TRBJ2-5	NA	14	CASSTGGSQETQYF	TGTGCCAGCAGCACAGGGGGCTCCCAAGAGACCCAGTACTTC
TRBD1	TRBV27	TRBJ1-5	NA	19	CASRAGTGGSLVSNQPQHF	TGTGCCAGCAGAGCCGGGACAGGGGGCTCCCTCGTGAGCAATCAGCCCCAGCATTTT
NA	TRBV9	TRBJ1-6	NA	13	CASSVLGTSPLHF	TGTGCCAGCAGCGTATTGGGGACTTCACCCCTCCACTTT
NA	TRBV4-1	TRBJ2-1	NA	13	CASSEGRYNEQFF	TGCGCCAGCAGTGAGGGGCGTTACAATGAGCAGTTCTTC
TRBD2	TRBV5-1	TRBJ2-5	NA	15	CASSHAGGPRETQYF	TGCGCCAGCAGTCATGCGGGGGGCCCCCGTGAGACCCAGTACTTC
NA	TRBV12-3/TRBV12-4	TRBJ2-3	NA	12	CASSPARTEEYF	TGTGCCAGCAGTCCAGCGCGGACCGAGGAGTATTTT
TRBD1	TRBV19	TRBJ1-6	few	15	CASSVGTGGDSPLHF	TGTGCCAGTAGTGTGGGGACAGGTGGCGATTCACCCCTCCACTTT
NA	TRBV6-5	TRBJ1-1	NA	15	CASSYDRLQFTEAFF	TGTGCCAGCAGTTACGACCGACTTCAGTTCACTGAAGCTTTCTTT
TRBD1	TRBV19	TRBJ2-7	few	14	CASSRTTGTYEQYF	TGTGCCAGTAGTCGGACGACAGGGACCTACGAGCAGTACTTC
NA	TRBV4-1	TRBJ2-2	NA	17	CASSHRRGTANTGELFF	TGCGCCAGCAGCCACCGAAGGGGAACCGCGAACACCGGGGAGCTGTTTTTT
TRBD1	TRBV19	TRBJ1-6	NA	15	CASSPDRGQDSPLHF	TGTGCCAGTAGTCCCGACCGGGGACAGGATTCACCCCTCCACTTT
NA	TRBV7-9	TRBJ2-5	NA	14	CASSIPGVQETQYF	TGTGCCAGCAGCATACCCGGAGTACAAGAGACCCAGTACTTC
NA	TRBV7-9	TRBJ1-1	NA	12	CASSLVNTEAFF	TGTGCCAGCAGCTTGGTGAACACTGAAGCTTTCTTT
NA	TRBV28	TRBJ1-2	NA	12	CASRRYGDGYTF	TGTGCCAGCAGGCGATATGGAGATGGCTACACCTTC
NA	TRBV6-6	TRBJ1-4	NA	14	CASSYAGMSEKLFF	TGTGCCAGCAGTTACGCAGGGATGTCTGAAAAACTGTTTTTT
NA	TRBV5-1	TRBJ1-6	NA	15	CASSLEGAQRSPLHF	TGCGCCAGCAGCTTGGAAGGGGCGCAGAGGTCACCCCTCCACTTT
NA	TRBV5-1	TRBJ2-7	few	13	CASSLYGSDEQYF	TGCGCCAGCAGCTTGTACGGGTCCGACGAGCAGTACTTC
NA	TRBV2	TRBJ2-1	NA	11	CASRYSGEQFF	TGTGCCAGCCGCTATAGTGGTGAGCAGTTCTTC
NA	TRBV5-1	TRBJ1-4	NA	16	CASRPIGSGAGEKLFF	TGCGCCAGCAGACCGATAGGTTCGGGGGCCGGTGAAAAACTGTTTTTT